This T cell receptor beta chain was captured by sequencing in a study of blood T cell repertoires in COVID-19. Sequencing was performed with immunoSEQ multiplex PCR; in TCRdb, only in-frame clones are kept and a portion is missing. Among about 330,000 clones listed, around 90% were seen once. This clonotype originated in a man under 40 with COVID-19, enrolled during active disease. The specimen was peripheral blood.

CDR3 nucleotides: TGTGCCAGCAGCTTAGCCCCCGGGACAGGGAAGGTCGGGGAGCTGTTTTTT. Translation: CASSLAPGTGKVGELFF. V is TRBV7-7 and J is TRBJ2-2, with 9 bases aligning to TRBD1. The CDR3 sequence is 17 residues long. Germline V CDR1 and CDR2: SSHAT, FNYEAQ (reference sequence). V was clipped by 0 bases and J by 7 bases; unmatched bases: 9.